This T cell receptor (beta chain) was recovered during a study of blood T cells in healthy people across ages. Looking at the study overall: Template switching picked up about one barcoded beta molecule for each two T cells. General study points: Estimated diversity across one million T cells was deemed an underestimate.

The CDR3 covers 15 residues. The V gene's germline CDR1 is MNHEY and CDR2 SVGAGI. The junction had 4 bases not matched to a gene; V was cut back by 2 bases and J by 4 bases. Combining a sample-barcoded 5' primer with a J-beta primer mix, a second PCR ran for roughly 6 to 12 cycles. Every molecule of cDNA carried a tag from a template-switch adaptor with 12 random nucleotides. TCRdb re-analysed the 5' RACE reads in MiXCR, keeping a single row per CDR3 protein. The data show more than 650,000 distinct CDR3 sequences, 22% seen once. A word on this clonotype: What it binds is unknown.

Isolation recovered at least 7 million PBMCs from every sample. The TCR originated in a man between 65 and 85 years old in good health. The gene calls are TRBV6-5 and TRBJ1-2; the match to TRBD1 covers 10 bases. The sequencing input was blood. CDR3 protein: CASSYGGQGSYGYTF. DNA for the CDR3: TGTGCCAGCAGTTACGGGGGACAGGGGAGCTATGGCTACACCTTC.